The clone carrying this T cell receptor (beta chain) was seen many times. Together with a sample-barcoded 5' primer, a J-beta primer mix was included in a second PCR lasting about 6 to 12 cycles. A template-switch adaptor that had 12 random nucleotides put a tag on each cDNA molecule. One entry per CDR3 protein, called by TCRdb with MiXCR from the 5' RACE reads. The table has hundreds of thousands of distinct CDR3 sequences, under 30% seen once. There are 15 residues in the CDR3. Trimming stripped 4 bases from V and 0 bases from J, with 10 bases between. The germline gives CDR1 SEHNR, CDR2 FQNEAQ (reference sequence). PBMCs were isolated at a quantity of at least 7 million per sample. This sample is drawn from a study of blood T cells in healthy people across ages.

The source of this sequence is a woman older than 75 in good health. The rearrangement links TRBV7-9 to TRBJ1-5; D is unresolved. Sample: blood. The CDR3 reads CASSSTASSNQPQHF. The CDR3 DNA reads TGTGCCAGCAGCTCAACTGCCAGTAGCAATCAGCCCCAGCATTTT.